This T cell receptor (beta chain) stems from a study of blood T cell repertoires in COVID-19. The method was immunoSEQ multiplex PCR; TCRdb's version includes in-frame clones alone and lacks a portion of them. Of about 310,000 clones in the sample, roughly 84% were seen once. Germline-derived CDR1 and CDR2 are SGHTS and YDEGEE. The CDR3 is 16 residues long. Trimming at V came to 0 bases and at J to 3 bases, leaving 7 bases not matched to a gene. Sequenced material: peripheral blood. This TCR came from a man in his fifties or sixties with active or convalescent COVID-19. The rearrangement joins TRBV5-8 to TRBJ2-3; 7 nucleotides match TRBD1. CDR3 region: CASSLGGRGTTDTQYF. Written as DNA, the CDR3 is TGTGCCAGCAGCTTGGGCGGCAGGGGGACAACAGATACGCAGTATTTT.